This TCR beta chain is from a study of technical replicates of blood from a handful of donors. This CDR3 has 14 amino acids. The germline V gene encodes CDR1 SGDLS and CDR2 YYNGEE. The data were produced by immunoSEQ multiplex PCR, yet TCRdb's version contains in-frame clones alone and is incomplete. Of 80,000 to 100,000 clones listed, nearly 97% are singletons. The source of this sequence is a human donor in good health. The gene calls are TRBV9 and TRBJ2-5; a weak D match, TRBD2 (6 bases). The J call is in doubt because the DNA end fits TRBJ2-7 better. The sequencing input was T cells isolated from PBMCs. The CDR3 sequence is CASSVASGGYEQYF. DNA for the CDR3: TGTGCCAGCAGCGTAGCTAGTGGGGGGTACGAGCAGTACTTC.